This entry describes one T cell receptor beta chain. This specimen belongs to a study of T cell changes during pregnancy in multiple sclerosis. Assay: immunoSEQ multiplex PCR; the TCRdb copy retains only in-frame clones and omits some. In the table there are about 83,000 clones, about 89% of which are singletons. CDR3 size: 15 residues. Germline V gene sequence: CDR1 MNHNS, CDR2 SASEGT. The junction had 18 bases not matched to a gene; V was cut back by 7 bases and J by 11 bases. This chain connects TRBV6-1 to TRBJ1-1, with 8 bases identical to TRBD1. The receptor was derived from a female donor in good health, serving as a control in a pregnancy study. Some clones in this sample may be carry-over from other donors' samples. The sample here was PBMCs, taken in the first trimester of pregnancy. For the CDR3, the DNA is TGTGCCAGCACCCCTACATACAGGGGGTTGAATCCGGCTTTCTTT. Translation: CASTPTYRGLNPAFF.